This T cell receptor (beta chain) is from a study of blood T cell repertoires in COVID-19. Here immunoSEQ multiplex PCR was the method, and the copy in TCRdb shows in-frame clones only, minus some. Of fewer than 700,000 clones in the sample, less than 90% were seen once. CDR1 is SGHNT and CDR2 is YENEEA in the germline V gene. The CDR3 contains 16 residues. V was clipped by 4 bases and J by 5 bases; unmatched bases: 8. The TCR was taken from a woman aged 45-65 years with COVID-19, enrolled during active disease. This chain connects TRBV11-3 to TRBJ2-3; 11 positions agree with TRBD2. Source material: peripheral blood. In DNA, the CDR3 is TGTGCCAGCAGCTCTTCTAGCGGGGGGCAGGGAGATACGCAGTATTTT. It translates to CASSSSSGGQGDTQYF.